These 32 T cell receptor beta chains were sequenced from one sample in a study of blood T cells in healthy people across ages. Together with a sample-barcoded 5' primer, a J-beta primer mix was included in a second PCR lasting about 7 to 12 cycles. TCRdb re-called the 5' RACE reads through MiXCR, storing one row per CDR3 protein. Among approximately 800,000 distinct CDR3 sequences, roughly 64% were seen once, and the ten largest hold approximately 20%. Sequenced material: blood. Receptors originate from a man aged 30-40 years in good health.

V usage is TRBV20-1 and J usage is TRBJ2-5, with TRBD2 identical over 9 bases. There are 16 residues in the CDR3. The trim removed 6 bases at V and 0 bases at J, leaving 11 bases unmatched. Per germline, CDR1 DFQATT and CDR2 SNEGSKA (reference sequence). In DNA, the CDR3 is TGCAGTGCCCAACCTTTGGCTAGCGGGGACCAAGAGACCCAGTACTTC. This sequence encodes CSAQPLASGDQETQYF.

As to this clonotype: A read error is possible here, since a much larger clone lies one base away. V is TRBV29-1 and J is TRBJ2-7, with 7 bases aligning to TRBD2. CDR3 length: 16 residues. V trimming: 7 bases; J trimming: 7 bases; junction bases outside the gene matches: 22. Germline loops: CDR1 SQVTM, CDR2 ANQGSEA. CDR3 sequence reads: CSARGWVAGEVNEQYF. The DNA for the CDR3 is TGCAGCGCCCGGGGTTGGGTTGCGGGAGAGGTCAATGAGCAGTACTTC.

This clonotype was observed a handful of times. This chain connects TRBV7-2 to TRBJ1-6, with unresolved D. The CDR3 extends over 12 amino acids. Trimming cost V 4 bases and J 10 bases, with 8 bases left between them. Germline lookup yields CDR1 SGHTA and CDR2 FQGNSA. This CDR3 is CASSSQRSPLHF. In DNA form, the CDR3 reads TGTGCCAGCAGCTCACAGCGATCACCCCTCCACTTT.

The rearrangement links TRBV5-1 to TRBJ2-1, with no clear D. The CDR3 totals 16 residues. Trimming left V 0 bases short and J 3 bases short, with 13 bases between. The germline V gene has CDR1 SGHRS and CDR2 YFSETQ. CDR3 amino acids: CASSLGSPFGYNEQFF. The CDR3 coding sequence is TGCGCCAGCAGCTTGGGAAGCCCCTTTGGCTACAATGAGCAGTTCTTC.

This clonotype has a handful of counts. CDR3 DNA: TGTGCCAGCAGGATACAAAGCGGGAACACTGATACGCAGTATTTT. Protein sequence: CASRIQSGNTDTQYF. The chain is built from TRBV7-2 and TRBJ2-3; the match to TRBD2 covers 7 bases. The V and J ends lost 6 bases and 6 bases, in that order; junction bases with no gene match: 12. Germline loops: CDR1 SGHTA, CDR2 FQGNSA. The CDR3 is 15 amino acids.

The gene calls are TRBV7-2 and TRBJ2-5, with D possibly TRBD2 on 5 matching bases. The CDR3 covers 13 residues. Deletions cut 2 bases from V and 6 bases from J, with 10 bases between. Germline-derived CDR1 and CDR2 are SGHTA and FQGNSA. Here the CDR3 DNA reads TGTGCCAGCAGCTTAACGGTCGGGAAGACCCAGTACTTC. Translation gives CASSLTVGKTQYF.

This clonotype was observed a few times. The chain couples TRBV7-9 to TRBJ2-7, with 8 positions matching TRBD2. CDR1 and CDR2 from the germline V gene are SEHNR and FQNEAQ (reference sequence). The J segment lost 2 bases and the V segment lost 2 bases, leaving 5 bases of the junction unmatched. This CDR3 is built from 15 residues. The chain's CDR3 is CASSLTSGGPYEQYF. The CDR3 DNA follows: TGTGCCAGCAGCTTAACCAGCGGGGGCCCCTACGAGCAGTACTTC. Using reference TRBV7-9 and TRBJ2-7 for the parts outside the CDR3, the full variable domain is DTGVSQNPRHKITKRGQNVTFRCDPISEHNRLYWYRQTLGQGPEFLTYFQNEAQLEKSRLLSDRFSAERPKGSFSTLEIQRTEQGDSAMYLCASSLTSGGPYEQYFGPGTRLTVT.

This chain links TRBV24-1 with TRBJ2-1, with D possibly being TRBD1 or TRBD2 (5 bases each). V was trimmed by 7 bases and J by 5 bases, leaving 8 bases between them. Germline V gene sequence: CDR1 KGHDR, CDR2 SFDVKD. CDR3 length: 12 residues. The CDR3 loop is CATRGPNNEQFF. The CDR3, as DNA: TGTGCCACCAGGGGACCCAACAATGAGCAGTTCTTC.

The rearrangement links TRBV3-1 to TRBJ2-3; 14 bases are a match to TRBD2. CDR3 size: 15 residues. Unmatched junction bases numbered 4, after V lost 4 bases and J lost 7 bases. Germline CDR1 and CDR2: LGHDT and YNNKEL (reference sequence). CDR3 in amino acids: CASSPGLAGANTQYF. The CDR3, as DNA: TGTGCCAGCAGCCCGGGACTAGCGGGAGCGAATACGCAGTATTTT.

This chain joins TRBV5-1 and TRBJ2-3, with unresolved D. The length of the CDR3 is 13 residues. Looked up from germline, CDR1 is SGHRS and CDR2 is YFSETQ. V shed 5 bases and J shed 6 bases, with 13 bases lying between them. CDR3 amino acids: CASSDPDPDTQYF. The CDR3 DNA reads TGCGCCAGCAGTGACCCTGACCCGGATACGCAGTATTTT.

V is TRBV10-3 and J is TRBJ2-5; tentatively, D is TRBD2 (6 bases). Trimming took off 2 bases at V and 5 bases at J, with 12 bases between the two ends. The CDR3 loop spans 14 amino acids. The germline V gene encodes CDR1 ENHRY and CDR2 SYGVKD. Written as DNA, the CDR3 is TGTGCCATCAGTGAGCGGGCGGAGGGTGAGACCCAGTACTTC. Residues: CAISERAEGETQYF.

The V and J genes are TRBV6-2 or TRBV6-3 and TRBJ2-4; 7 bases map to TRBD1. The CDR3 totals 13 residues. The V gene's germline CDR1 is MNHEY and CDR2 SVGEGT. After removal of 6 bases from V and 7 bases from J, the junction contained 6 bases not matched to a gene. CDR3 DNA sequence: TGTGCCAGCAGCCCGGTCAGGGGGAACATTCAGTACTTC. As protein: CASSPVRGNIQYF.

This chain links TRBV5-6 with TRBJ1-2, with D uncertain. This CDR3 contains 15 residues. Between the trimmed V and J ends, which lost 0 bases and 7 bases, there was a span of 16 bases. Germline CDR1 reads SGHDT; CDR2 reads YYEEEE. CDR3 amino acids: CASSLAGCGRCGYTF. Here the CDR3 DNA reads TGTGCCAGCAGCTTGGCCGGTTGTGGCAGGTGTGGCTACACCTTC.

This CDR3 reads CASGLGELTDTQYF. CDR3 coding DNA: TGTGCTAGTGGTTTGGGGGAGCTCACAGATACGCAGTATTTT. V gene TRBV12-5 combines with J gene TRBJ2-3; perhaps TRBD2 as D (5 bases). The CDR3 is 14 amino acids. Germline CDR1 reads LGHNT; CDR2 reads FRNRAP. Trimming shortened V by 1 base and J by 2 bases, and 7 bases separated the two germline ends.

The chain joins TRBV29-1 to TRBJ1-5; perhaps TRBD1 as D (5 bases). V dropped 4 bases and J dropped 3 bases, with 7 bases sitting between them. The germline gives CDR1 SQVTM, CDR2 ANQGSEA. The CDR3 spans 12 residues. The DNA of the CDR3 is TGCAGCGTTGGACAGAACAATCAGCCCCAGCATTTT. Translating gives CSVGQNNQPQHF.

The chain has TRBV20-1 and TRBJ2-1, with TRBD1 identical over 7 bases. The J call may not be correct, given that the DNA end is closer to TRBJ2-7. The germline V gene has CDR1 DFQATT and CDR2 SNEGSKA (reference sequence). The CDR3 totals 15 residues. CDR3 residues: CSAITGDRSYNEQYF. CDR3 nucleotides: TGCAGTGCCATTACCGGGGACAGATCCTACAATGAGCAGTACTTC.

This chain connects TRBV7-9 to TRBJ2-1, with D unresolved. The CDR3 is made up of 16 amino acids. V lost 2 bases to trimming and J lost 5 bases, with 16 bases between them. Germline lookup yields CDR1 SEHNR and CDR2 FQNEAQ (reference sequence). The CDR3 is CASSLLGGTPHNEQFF. As DNA, the CDR3 is TGTGCCAGCAGCTTACTTGGTGGTACGCCCCACAATGAGCAGTTCTTC.

This chain joins TRBV10-3 and TRBJ2-2; D is undetermined. Germline V lookup: CDR1 ENHRY, CDR2 SYGVKD. Trimming pared 6 bases from V and 0 bases from J, leaving 11 bases between. The CDR3 runs 15 residues. This chain's CDR3 is CAISDSPANTGELFF. The CDR3 DNA follows: TGTGCCATCAGCGACTCTCCCGCGAACACCGGGGAGCTGTTTTTT.

This rearrangement joins TRBV9 to TRBJ2-1; 10 positions match TRBD2. Germline values: CDR1 SGDLS, CDR2 YYNGEE. The CDR3 runs to 16 residues. After removal of 4 bases from V and 3 bases from J, the junction contained 7 bases not matched to a gene. The CDR3 protein is CASSSSGTSVYNEQFF. The CDR3 DNA is TGTGCCAGCAGCTCTTCAGGGACTAGCGTCTACAATGAGCAGTTCTTC.

V gene TRBV9 combines with J gene TRBJ1-2; 8 bases are shared with TRBD1. There are 14 residues in the CDR3. Looked up from germline, CDR1 is SGDLS and CDR2 is YYNGEE. V lost 0 bases to trimming and J lost 7 bases; unmatched junction nucleotides: 5. As DNA, the CDR3 is TGTGCCAGCAGCGTAGGACAGGGGATCCGTGGCTACACCTTC. It specifies CASSVGQGIRGYTF.

This clonotype appeared a few times. The rearrangement joins TRBV12-3 or TRBV12-4 to TRBJ1-1, with 7 positions matching TRBD1. Germline trimming cut 5 bases from V and 3 bases from J; bases unmatched to any gene: 3. This CDR3 region has 13 residues. The CDR3: CASSRGGDTEAFF. DNA of the CDR3: TGTGCCAGCAGTCGAGGGGGCGACACTGAAGCTTTCTTT.

This clonotype has just a few counts. The genes are TRBV4-2 and TRBJ2-3; no firm D call. The V gene lost 0 bases and the J gene lost 4 bases, with 8 bases spanning the gap. CDR3 length equals 14 residues. Per germline, CDR1 LGHNA and CDR2 YNFKEQ. This CDR3 is CASSQDRSADTQYF. The CDR3 DNA is TGTGCCAGCAGCCAAGATCGTTCGGCAGATACGCAGTATTTT.

This clonotype was counted between two and nine times. The chain combines TRBV29-1 with TRBJ2-7; TRBD1 agrees at 8 bases. Trimming took 7 bases from V and 3 from J; bases not matched to a gene: 5. Germline V gene sequence: CDR1 SQVTM, CDR2 ANQGSEA. This CDR3 spans 12 amino acids. The chain's CDR3 is CSAGTGDYEQYF. DNA for the CDR3: TGCAGCGCCGGGACAGGAGACTACGAGCAGTACTTC.

Comments on this clonotype: A much larger clonotype is one base distant, so this may be a read error. This chain links TRBV20-1 with TRBJ2-7; possibly TRBD1 for D (5 bases). Germline V gene sequence: CDR1 DFQATT, CDR2 SNEGSKA (reference sequence). CDR3 length equals 13 residues. V lost 1 base, J lost 2 bases, and 9 bases lay in between. In DNA form, the CDR3 reads TGCAGTGCTAGAGTTCCAGGGACCTACGAGCAGTACTTC. Translated, it gives CSARVPGTYEQYF.

This clonotype was picked up a small number of times. This sequence joins TRBV7-9 and TRBJ2-5, with D tentatively TRBD2 (5 bases). There are 14 residues in the CDR3. The V end lost 2 bases, the J end lost 4 bases, and 11 bases lay between the germline ends. Germline loops: CDR1 SEHNR, CDR2 FQNEAQ (reference sequence). In DNA form, the CDR3 reads TGTGCCAGCAGCTTATTGGCCGGGATAGAGACCCAGTACTTC. As protein: CASSLLAGIETQYF.

This clonotype was detected many times. The gene calls are TRBV29-1 and TRBJ2-3; D is unclear. The ends were cut back, 3 bases at V and 5 bases at J, with 12 bases in the middle. The length of the CDR3 is 13 residues. Germline lookup yields CDR1 SQVTM and CDR2 ANQGSEA. The CDR3 loop is CSVDPQVGDTQYF. The DNA of the CDR3 is TGCAGCGTTGACCCCCAGGTGGGAGATACGCAGTATTTT.

The genes are TRBV5-1 and TRBJ2-5; TRBD2 matches 8 bases. The V gene end was trimmed by 0 bases and the J gene end by 1 base; junction bases not matched to a gene: 5. The CDR3 has 16 amino acids. Per germline, CDR1 SGHRS and CDR2 YFSETQ. CDR3 bases: TGCGCCAGCAGCTTGGCGGTGACTAGCGCCCAAGAGACCCAGTACTTC. It is translated as CASSLAVTSAQETQYF. Together with reference TRBV5-1 and TRBJ2-5, the CDR3 gives the full variable domain: KAGVTQTPRYLIKTRGQQVTLSCSPISGHRSVSWYQQTPGQGLQFLFEYFSETQRNKGNFPGRFSGRQFSNSRSEMNVSTLELGDSALYLCASSLAVTSAQETQYFGPGTRLLVL.

The chain recombines TRBV12-3 or TRBV12-4 with TRBJ2-5, with unresolved D. Deletions cut 6 bases from V and 5 bases from J, with 16 bases between. There are 14 residues in the CDR3. CDR3 amino acids: CASSPDKAWETQYF. CDR3 coding DNA: TGTGCCAGCAGCCCCGACAAGGCCTGGGAGACCCAGTACTTC.

The chain joins TRBV5-1 to TRBJ2-1; the match to TRBD2 covers 11 bases. The J call could be wrong; TRBJ2-7 is a better fit for the DNA end. This CDR3 is built from 17 residues. Germline V gene sequence: CDR1 SGHRS, CDR2 YFSETQ. The CDR3 DNA reads as TGCGCCAGCAGCCCGACGGGCGGGACTAGCGGCTACAATGAGCAGTACTTC. As protein: CASSPTGGTSGYNEQYF.

The chain employs TRBV9 and TRBJ2-1; D is undetermined. The CDR3 extends over 11 amino acids. Per germline, CDR1 SGDLS and CDR2 YYNGEE. Trimming shortened V by 4 bases and J by 8 bases, and 7 bases separated the two germline ends. The CDR3 nucleotides are TGTGCCAGCAGCCCCGGGTATGAGCAGTTCTTC. Translating it yields CASSPGYEQFF.

This clonotype was observed a handful of times. This rearrangement joins TRBV20-1 to TRBJ2-1; D call uncertain. Trimming stripped 3 bases from V and 5 bases from J, with 11 bases between. CDR1 is DFQATT, CDR2 SNEGSKA, per germline (reference sequence). CDR3 length: 13 residues. The CDR3 DNA reads TGCAGTGCTAGTGTATTGCCAAACAATGAGCAGTTCTTC. Translated, it gives CSASVLPNNEQFF.

The chain recombines TRBV7-9 with TRBJ2-3; 8 nucleotides match TRBD1. This CDR3 has 16 residues. Germline CDR1 is SEHNR and CDR2 is FQNEAQ (reference sequence). V lost 5 bases, J lost 8 bases, and 15 bases stayed unmatched. The CDR3 reads CASSPYVGQGDGTQYF. The CDR3, as DNA: TGTGCCAGCAGCCCATATGTCGGACAGGGTGATGGTACGCAGTATTTT.